The next 8 T cell receptor beta chains were all read from a single sample in a study of OX40 agonist ivuxolimab in advanced cancers. Only in-frame clones appear in the TCRdb table, and some are missing; sequencing was by immunoSEQ multiplex PCR. The table records 45,000 to 70,000 clones, 88% of them present only once. Sample: CD4+ or CD8+ T cells sorted from blood, taken in a trial of the OX40 agonist ivuxolimab. These receptors came from an adult with an advanced solid tumor such as melanoma, head and neck, liver or kidney cancer.

The rearrangement joins TRBV29-1 to TRBJ1-2; D possibly corresponds to TRBD1 (5 bases). The CDR3 totals 14 residues. Trimming shortened V by 0 bases and J by 4 bases, and 12 bases separated the two germline ends. Germline V CDR1 and CDR2: SQVTM, ANQGSEA. The CDR3 DNA is TGCAGCGTTGAAGATCCCGGGACCGGCTATGGCTACACCTTC. This sequence encodes CSVEDPGTGYGYTF.

The rearrangement links TRBV10-1 to TRBJ2-2; unclear D gene. The CDR3 extends over 16 amino acids. CDR1 is WNHNN, CDR2 SYGVQD, per germline (reference sequence). Trimming removed 6 bases at V and 1 base at J, with 15 bases between. This CDR3 is CASRESMALNTGELFF. The CDR3 DNA is TGCGCCAGCAGAGAATCCATGGCCCTGAACACCGGGGAGCTGTTTTTT.

The chain links TRBV28 to TRBJ2-2; D is perhaps TRBD2 (6 bases). Germline values: CDR1 MDHEN, CDR2 SYDVKM. V dropped 1 base and J dropped 7 bases, with 13 bases sitting between them. The CDR3 spans 15 residues. DNA of the CDR3: TGTGCCAGCAGTTTATTCGGGAGATCGGGCGGGGAGCTGTTTTTT. This codes for CASSLFGRSGGELFF.

The genes are TRBV6-5 and TRBJ1-1; D not resolved. CDR1 is MNHEY and CDR2 is SVGAGI in the germline V gene. V lost 7 bases, J lost 1 base, and 13 bases lay in between. The CDR3 is made up of 14 amino acids. In DNA form, the CDR3 reads TGTGCCAGCAAAGACCCGACGAGGAACACTGAAGCTTTCTTT. Protein product: CASKDPTRNTEAFF.

The chain carries TRBV6-1 and TRBJ2-1; 11 positions agree with TRBD2. The junction had 4 bases not matched to a gene; V was cut back by 6 bases and J by 3 bases. In germline, CDR1 is MNHNS, CDR2 SASEGT. CDR3 length: 15 amino acids. CDR3 nucleotide sequence: TGTGCCAGCAGCGGGACTAGCGGCAGCTACAATGAGCAGTTCTTC. Translation gives CASSGTSGSYNEQFF.

This clone was found once. V and J are TRBV12-5 and TRBJ1-2, with TRBD1 identical over 7 bases. J gave up 8 bases and V 5 bases, and 11 bases lay outside the gene matches. CDR3 length equals 14 residues. From germline, CDR1 is LGHNT and CDR2 FRNRAP. The CDR3 DNA reads as TGTGCTAGTGGTCCCCCCACAGGGGTAGACGGCTACACCTTC. This gives the protein CASGPPTGVDGYTF.

The rearrangement links TRBV5-1 to TRBJ2-7, with 8 bases that match TRBD1. Germline V CDR1 and CDR2: SGHRS, YFSETQ. The CDR3 sequence is 14 residues long. Unmatched junction bases numbered 6, after V lost 4 bases and J lost 3 bases. Here the CDR3 DNA reads TGCGCCAGCAGCGGCGGACAGGGTCACTACGAGCAGTACTTC. This codes for CASSGGQGHYEQYF.

This chain connects TRBV7-3 to TRBJ2-4; D ambiguous. Trimming removed 2 bases at V and 9 bases at J, with 5 bases between. Germline values: CDR1 SGHTA, CDR2 FQGTGA. There are 11 residues in the CDR3. The CDR3 here is CASSLFCIQYF. CDR3 DNA: TGTGCCAGCAGCTTATTTTGCATTCAGTACTTC.